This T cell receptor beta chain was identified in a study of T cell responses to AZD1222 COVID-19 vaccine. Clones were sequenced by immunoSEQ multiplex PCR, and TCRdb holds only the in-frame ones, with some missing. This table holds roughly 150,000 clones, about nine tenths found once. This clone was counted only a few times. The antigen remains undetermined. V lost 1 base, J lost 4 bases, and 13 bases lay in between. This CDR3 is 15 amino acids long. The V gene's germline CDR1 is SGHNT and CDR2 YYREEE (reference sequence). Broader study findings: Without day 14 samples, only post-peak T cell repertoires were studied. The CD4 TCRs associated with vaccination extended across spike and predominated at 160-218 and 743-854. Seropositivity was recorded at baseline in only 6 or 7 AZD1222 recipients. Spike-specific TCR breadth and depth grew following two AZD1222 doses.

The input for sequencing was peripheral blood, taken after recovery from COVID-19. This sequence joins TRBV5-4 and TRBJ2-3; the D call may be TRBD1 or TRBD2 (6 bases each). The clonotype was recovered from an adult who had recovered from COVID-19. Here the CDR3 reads CASSLMGGRADTQYF. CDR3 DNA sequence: TGTGCCAGCAGCTTGATGGGGGGCCGGGCAGATACGCAGTATTTT. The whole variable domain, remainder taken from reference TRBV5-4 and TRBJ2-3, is ETGVTQSPTHLIKTRGQQVTLRCSSQSGHNTVSWYQQALGQGPQFIFQYYREEENGRGNFPPRFSGLQFPNYSSELNVNALELDDSALYLCASSLMGGRADTQYFGPGTRLTVL.